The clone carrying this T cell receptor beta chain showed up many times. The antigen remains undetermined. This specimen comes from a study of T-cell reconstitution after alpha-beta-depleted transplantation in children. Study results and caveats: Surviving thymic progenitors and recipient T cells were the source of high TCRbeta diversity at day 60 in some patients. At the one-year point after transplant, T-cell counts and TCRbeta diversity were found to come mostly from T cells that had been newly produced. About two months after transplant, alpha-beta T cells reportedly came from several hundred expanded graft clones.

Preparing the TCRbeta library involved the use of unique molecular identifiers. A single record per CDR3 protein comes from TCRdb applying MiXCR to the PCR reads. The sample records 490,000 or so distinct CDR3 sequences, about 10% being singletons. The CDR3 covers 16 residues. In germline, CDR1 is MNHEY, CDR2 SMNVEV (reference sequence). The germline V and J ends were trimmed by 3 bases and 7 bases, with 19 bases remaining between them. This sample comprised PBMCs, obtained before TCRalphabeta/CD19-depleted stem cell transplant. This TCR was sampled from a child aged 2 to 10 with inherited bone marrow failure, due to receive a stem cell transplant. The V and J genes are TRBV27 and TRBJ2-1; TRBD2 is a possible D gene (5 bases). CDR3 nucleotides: TGTGCCAGCAGTTTTAGGTTTCTAGAGGGCCATAATGAGCAGTTCTTC. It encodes CASSFRFLEGHNEQFF.